This T cell receptor beta chain was sequenced in a study of T-cell reconstitution after alpha-beta-depleted transplantation in children. The library targeted TCRbeta and was prepared with unique molecular identifiers. Each CDR3 protein gets one entry after TCRdb re-called the PCR reads with MiXCR. The data show around 500,000 distinct CDR3 sequences, with around 12% seen just once and more than 5.5% held by the top ten. Germline V lookup: CDR1 SGHNT, CDR2 YYREEE (reference sequence). This CDR3 spans 14 amino acids. The V end lost 0 bases, the J end lost 6 bases, and 9 bases lay between the germline ends.

The chain carries TRBV5-4 and TRBJ2-2; D unresolved. The sequence derives from a human donor who donated a stem cell graft to a child with combined immunodeficiency. The material sequenced was PBMCs from the stem cell graft donor, taken from the stem cell graft. The DNA for the CDR3 is TGTGCCAGCAGCTTGGTTCCGTTCTCCGGGGAGCTGTTTTTT. It is translated as CASSLVPFSGELFF. The full variable domain, with the rest looked up from reference TRBV5-4 and TRBJ2-2, is ETGVTQSPTHLIKTRGQQVTLRCSSQSGHNTVSWYQQALGQGPQFIFQYYREEENGRGNFPPRFSGLQFPNYSSELNVNALELDDSALYLCASSLVPFSGELFFGEGSRLTVL.